A single sample gave rise to the 22 T cell receptor beta chains below, sequenced in a study of cytotoxic CD8 clonotypes in ibrutinib-treated CLL. Clones were read by immunoSEQ multiplex PCR, and TCRdb kept only the in-frame ones, dropping some. The sample records 130,000 or so clones, 84% being singletons. The specimen was PBMCs, collected after 24 months of ibrutinib treatment. The source of these receptors is a human donor with chronic lymphocytic leukemia.

The CDR3 bases are TGTGCCAGCAGGACCCCGGTGGCAGGGGGCGGTCAGCCCCAGCATTTT. Translation gives CASRTPVAGGGQPQHF. V gene TRBV28 combines with J gene TRBJ1-5; 8 bases line up with TRBD1. The ends lost 6 bases at V and 6 bases at J; junction bases unmatched: 13. CDR3 size: 16 residues. The germline CDR1 and CDR2 sequences are MDHEN and SYDVKM.

The chain employs TRBV25-1 and TRBJ1-1; TRBD1 is a possible D gene (5 bases). CDR3 size: 13 residues. Trimming took off 8 bases at V and 0 bases at J, with 10 bases between the two ends. In germline, CDR1 is MGHDK, CDR2 SYGVNS. The CDR3 nucleotides read TGTGCCAGCGCCCCGACAGTGAACACTGAAGCTTTCTTT. Amino acid sequence: CASAPTVNTEAFF.

This chain connects TRBV4-3 to TRBJ1-2; 9 positions agree with TRBD1. This CDR3 has 13 amino acids. Germline-derived CDR1 and CDR2 are LGHNA and YSLEER. J lost 7 bases, V lost 3 bases, and 3 bases had no gene match. CDR3 bases: TGCGCCAGCAGCCATCCGGGACAGGGTGGCTACACCTTC. Translated: CASSHPGQGGYTF.

CDR3 loop: CASSQPRTELANYGYTF. CDR3 nucleotides: TGTGCCAGCAGCCAACCTAGAACCGAGTTAGCTAACTATGGCTACACCTTC. The chain joins TRBV9 to TRBJ1-2; D gene unclear. The CDR3 has 17 residues. Germline V lookup: CDR1 SGDLS, CDR2 YYNGEE. Trimming cost V 4 bases and J 0 bases, with 19 bases left between them. Full variable domain (outside the CDR3, taken from reference TRBV9 and TRBJ1-2): DSGVTQTPKHLITATGQRVTLRCSPRSGDLSVYWYQQSLDQGLQFLIQYYNGEERAKGNILERFSAQQFPDLHSELNLSSLELGDSALYFCASSQPRTELANYGYTFGSGTRLTVV.

This chain joins TRBV6-5 and TRBJ1-3, with unresolved D. This CDR3 region has 16 residues. CDR1 is MNHEY, CDR2 SVGAGI, per germline. V shed 6 bases and J shed 4 bases, with 19 bases lying between them. The CDR3 region is CASRYIGVGFGNTIYF. The CDR3 coding sequence is TGTGCCAGCAGGTACATAGGTGTAGGGTTCGGAAACACCATATATTTT.

The chain couples TRBV5-4 to TRBJ1-1; D gene uncertain. V was pared by 2 bases and J by 0 bases, with 8 bases between. The CDR3 is 14 residues long. Germline V gene lookup returns CDR1 SGHNT and CDR2 YYREEE (reference sequence). The CDR3 nucleotides are TGTGCCAGCAGCTTAATTGGTGTGAACACTGAAGCTTTCTTT. Its protein is CASSLIGVNTEAFF.

This clone was observed once. The CDR3 DNA follows: TGTGCCAGCAGTGAAGGAGGACAGTATAATTCACCCCTCCACTTT. Amino acid sequence: CASSEGGQYNSPLHF. The rearrangement uses TRBV6-1 and TRBJ1-6; tentative D call: TRBD1 (6 bases). V was cut by 1 base and J by 4 bases, with 8 bases left in between. CDR3 length equals 15 residues. The germline CDR1 and CDR2 sequences are MNHNS and SASEGT.

V usage is TRBV7-3 and J usage is TRBJ2-3; no firm D call. The length of the CDR3 is 12 residues. V gave up 5 bases and J gave up 3 bases, with 6 bases separating them. The germline V gene encodes CDR1 SGHTA and CDR2 FQGTGA. The CDR3 loop is CASSPSTDTQYF. In DNA form, the CDR3 reads TGTGCCAGCAGCCCAAGTACAGATACGCAGTATTTT.

This clone was counted between two and nine times. J is TRBJ1-6 and V is TRBV19, with D tentatively TRBD1 (5 bases). The length of the CDR3 is 14 residues. The germline CDR1 and CDR2 sequences are LNHDA and SQIVND (reference sequence). V was cut by 9 bases and J by 8 bases, with 17 bases left in between. This CDR3 is CASRPDPGDSPLHF. In DNA, the CDR3 is TGTGCCAGCCGACCTGACCCGGGGGATTCACCCCTCCACTTT.

This clone was counted between two and nine times. The V call is TRBV18, the J call TRBJ1-2; D might be TRBD1 (5 bases). Germline V lookup: CDR1 KGHSH, CDR2 LQKENI. With 4 bases removed from V and 6 bases from J, the gap between germline ends came to 9 bases. This CDR3 region has 12 residues. CDR3 protein: CASSRDQDGYTF. CDR3 in DNA: TGTGCCAGCTCACGGGACCAGGATGGCTACACCTTC.

This clone was seen once. This chain uses TRBV15 with TRBJ2-1; perhaps D is TRBD1 or TRBD2 (6 bases each). The CDR3 consists of 14 residues. Looked up from germline, CDR1 is LNHNV and CDR2 is YYDKDF (reference sequence). Trimming removed 8 bases at V and 6 bases at J, with 17 bases between. The CDR3 DNA reads as TGTGCCACCTCAGAGGGGGGCGCCTTCAATGAGCAGTTCTTC. This codes for CATSEGGAFNEQFF.

V and J are TRBV30 and TRBJ2-3; 8 bases map to TRBD2. V shed 2 bases, J shed 5 bases, and the junction held 9 bases outside the gene matches. Germline CDR1 GTSNPN, CDR2 SVGIG (reference sequence). There are 15 residues in the CDR3. DNA for the CDR3: TGTGCCTGGAGTTTACGGGGGGGCCGTTTAGATACGCAGTATTTT. Protein product: CAWSLRGGRLDTQYF.

The chain has TRBV10-2 and TRBJ2-4; 11 bases agree with TRBD2. CDR1 is WSHSY, CDR2 SAAADI, per germline. The length of the CDR3 is 14 residues. After removal of 0 bases from V and 16 bases from J, the junction contained 8 bases not matched to a gene. CDR3 residues: CASSESSGGAVFYF. The CDR3 bases are TGCGCCAGCAGTGAGTCTAGCGGGGGGGCCGTGTTTTACTTC.

As regards this clone: One end of the junction does not line up with germline, which may come from a read error. The rearrangement uses TRBV7-9 and TRBJ2-1; D perhaps matches TRBD1 (6 bases). Germline V gene sequence: CDR1 SEHNR, CDR2 FQNEAQ (reference sequence). This CDR3 is 17 amino acids long. CDR3 coding DNA: TGTGCCAGCAGCAATAGACGGGACACCCGAACCTACAATGAGCGGTTCTTC. Translating it yields CASSNRRDTRTYNERFF.

The gene calls are TRBV28 and TRBJ2-5; D possibly matches TRBD1 or TRBD2 (6 bases each). Trimming removed 10 bases at V and 2 bases at J, with 20 bases between. Germline V gene sequence: CDR1 MDHEN, CDR2 SYDVKM. The length of the CDR3 is 15 residues. Here the CDR3 reads CATQGQGGNQETQYF. CDR3 nucleotide sequence: TGTGCCACCCAGGGGCAGGGAGGTAATCAAGAGACCCAGTACTTC.

V and J are TRBV11-2 and TRBJ2-5; D uncertain. This CDR3 contains 12 residues. Germline lookup yields CDR1 SGHAT and CDR2 FQNNGV. Trimming removed 4 bases at V and 0 bases at J, with 3 bases between. CDR3 sequence: CASSSYQETQYF. The CDR3 DNA reads TGTGCCAGCAGCTCGTACCAAGAGACCCAGTACTTC.

This clone has a single count. The rearrangement joins TRBV6-5 to TRBJ1-6; D perhaps matches TRBD1 (5 bases). This CDR3 contains 16 residues. Trimming shortened V by 3 bases and J by 6 bases, and 15 bases separated the two germline ends. Germline V gives CDR1 MNHEY, CDR2 SVGAGI. The CDR3 nucleotides read TGTGCCAGCAGTTATTCACCGACAGCTACTAATTCACCCCTCCACTTT. Translated, it gives CASSYSPTATNSPLHF.

The chain employs TRBV6-1 and TRBJ1-2; D call uncertain. Germline loops: CDR1 MNHNS, CDR2 SASEGT. V shed 1 base and J shed 0 bases, with 9 bases lying between them. The CDR3 extends over 15 amino acids. CDR3 DNA: TGTGCCAGCAGTGAAGTAGGCGGAGCTAACTATGGCTACACCTTC. Residues: CASSEVGGANYGYTF.

The rearrangement links TRBV2 to TRBJ1-4; D uncertain. V gave up 8 bases and J gave up 6 bases, with 16 bases separating them. The CDR3 contains 14 residues. The germline gives CDR1 SNHLY, CDR2 FYNNEI. The CDR3 here is CASGPGTGDEKLFF. For the CDR3, the DNA is TGTGCCAGCGGTCCCGGCACGGGTGATGAAAAACTGTTTTTT.

CDR3 nucleotide sequence: TGTGCCAGCAGCCCTCTCCGTGGGAATTGGGATAATTCACCCCTCCACTTT. Its translation is CASSPLRGNWDNSPLHF. V gene TRBV7-2 combines with J gene TRBJ1-6; D gene uncertain. From germline, CDR1 is SGHTA and CDR2 FQGNSA. Trimming left V 5 bases short and J 5 bases short, with 19 bases between. This CDR3 spans 17 amino acids.

This chain joins TRBV27 and TRBJ2-1; 8 bases are a match to TRBD2. The CDR3 extends over 15 amino acids. V was pared by 3 bases and J by 9 bases, with 10 bases of the junction left unmatched. The germline V gene encodes CDR1 MNHEY and CDR2 SMNVEV (reference sequence). The CDR3 bases are TGTGCCAGCAGTTTCCGATCGGGGGGGCCTCTTGAGCAGTTCTTC. It encodes CASSFRSGGPLEQFF.

The rearrangement links TRBV6-1 to TRBJ2-6, with D possibly matching TRBD2 (5 bases). Germline lookup yields CDR1 MNHNS and CDR2 SASEGT. This CDR3 comprises 14 residues. Between the trimmed V and J ends, which lost 8 bases and 0 bases, there was a span of 8 bases. This chain's CDR3 is CASGLNSGANVLTF. CDR3 nucleotides: TGTGCCAGCGGACTGAACTCTGGGGCCAACGTCCTGACTTTC.